These T cell receptor beta chains were read from a single sample in a study of Graves' ophthalmopathy and Graves' hyperthyroidism. MiXCR, applied by TCRdb to the multiplex PCR reads, yields one record per CDR3 protein. This sample yields hundreds of thousands of distinct CDR3 sequences, of which over 20% are seen a single time; more than 5.5% belongs to the top ten. The sequenced sample consisted of peripheral blood. The receptors come from a woman between 18 and 29 years old with stable Graves' hyperthyroidism. Some clones in this sample may be carry-over from other donors' samples. Each CDR3 is given with its conserved first and last residue. A D gene is named only where the DNA matches it firmly. Clone size is given for some rows only: seen once, a few or many times, or a class if the clone is expanded.

d_call	v_call	j_call	clone_size	cdr3_nt	cdr3_aa
-	TRBV20-1	TRBJ2-4	few	TGCAGTGTTGCTACAGGGGACTTTCAAAACATTAAGTACTTC	CSVATGDFQNIKYF
TRBD2	TRBV12-3/TRBV12-4	TRBJ2-5	many	TGTGCCAGCAGCCCTCGACTAGCGGGGTACCAAGAGACCCAGTACTTC	CASSPRLAGYQETQYF
TRBD1	TRBV12-3/TRBV12-4	TRBJ1-1	many	TGTGCCAGCAGCCAGGGGGGGACTGAAGCTTTCTTT	CASSQGGTEAFF
TRBD2	TRBV30	TRBJ2-7	many	TGTGCCTGGAGTATAGGACTAGCGGGAGCCTACGAGCAGTACTTC	CAWSIGLAGAYEQYF
-	TRBV6-1	TRBJ1-2	many	TGTGCCAGCAGTGCAGGGCCGGGCTATGGCTACACCTTC	CASSAGPGYGYTF
-	TRBV4-3	TRBJ1-6	-	TGCGCCAGCAGCCAAGAGATAGGACTCCAACTCCACTTT	CASSQEIGLQLHF
-	TRBV28	TRBJ1-1	many	TGTGCCGGCAGTTCCCCAGGGAATGAGGGGAACACTGAAGCTTTCTTT	CAGSSPGNEGNTEAFF
-	TRBV11-3	TRBJ2-5	-	TGTGCCAGCAGTTCCTGCGACAGCCAAGAGACCCAGTACTTC	CASSSCDSQETQYF
TRBD1	TRBV13	TRBJ2-7	many	TGTGCCAGCAGCCCTCAGGGGACAGGCAACTACGAGCAGTACTTC	CASSPQGTGNYEQYF
-	TRBV20-1	TRBJ1-5	many	TGCAGTGCTAGAGATAACAGGCTCACGAATCAGCCCCAGCATTTT	CSARDNRLTNQPQHF